The present TCR beta chain was sequenced within a study of T cells in Graves' hyperthyroidism and ophthalmopathy. The source of the PBMCs was about 10 ml of fresh peripheral blood. V lost 6 bases to trimming and J lost 4 bases, with 25 bases between them. There are 17 residues in the CDR3. CDR1 is MNHEY and CDR2 is SVGEGT in the germline V gene. Template material for amplifying TCR beta CDR3 regions consisted of RNA transcripts. First-round RT-PCR targeting the TCR CDR3 was performed with the HTBI primer set. TCRdb reprocessed the multiplex PCR reads with MiXCR, giving one entry per CDR3 protein. The sample lists around 340,000 distinct CDR3 sequences; more than 11% were seen once.

The chain links TRBV6-2 or TRBV6-3 to TRBJ2-7, with D perhaps matching TRBD1 or TRBD2 (5 bases each). This sequence was found in a young woman with Graves' hyperthyroidism. The material sequenced was blood. The CDR3 sequence: CASSRALLRDGRYEQYF. The DNA of the CDR3 is TGTGCCAGCAGCCGGGCCCTACTACGGGACGGACGTTACGAGCAGTACTTC.